The 32 T cell receptor beta chains below come from one sample, sequenced in a study of blood T cell repertoires in COVID-19. Produced via immunoSEQ multiplex PCR; TCRdb's table is partial and in-frame only. The table has 350,000 or so clones, just over 85% seen once. What was sequenced was PBMCs or T cells enriched from blood (not recorded which). Receptors were obtained from a woman aged 40-49 years with acute COVID-19.

The V gene is TRBV6-5, the J gene TRBJ1-5, with TRBD1 identical over 8 bases. Germline CDR1 reads MNHEY; CDR2 reads SVGAGI. The ends lost 6 bases at V and 4 bases at J; junction bases unmatched: 8. This CDR3 spans 15 amino acids. DNA for the CDR3: TGTGCCAGCAGACCCGGGACAGGTACGAATCAGCCCCAGCATTTT. Residues: CASRPGTGTNQPQHF.

This chain uses TRBV4-2 with TRBJ2-7, with 8 bases aligning to TRBD2. The junction had 16 bases not matched to a gene; V was cut back by 0 bases and J by 6 bases. Germline values: CDR1 LGHNA, CDR2 YNFKEQ. The CDR3 totals 18 residues. In DNA form, the CDR3 reads TGTGCCAGCAGCCAAGAGTCCGGTGGAGGGACTAGGGGGAGCGAGCAGTACTTC. Translating gives CASSQESGGGTRGSEQYF.

This clone was recorded a few times. The chain joins TRBV20-1 to TRBJ1-5, with D possibly matching TRBD1 (6 bases). Germline CDR1 DFQATT, CDR2 SNEGSKA (reference sequence). CDR3 length equals 14 residues. V was shortened by 3 bases and J by 4 bases, with 13 bases between the two germline ends. Here the CDR3 reads CSASSDRRNQPQHF. CDR3 nucleotides: TGCAGTGCTAGTTCTGACAGGAGGAATCAGCCCCAGCATTTT.

V and J are TRBV21-1 and TRBJ2-2; TRBD1, the table's D call, was not compared with the DNA. TRBV21-1 represents a pseudogene. The CDR3 sequence is 16 residues long. CDR3 in DNA: TGTGCCAGCAGCAAAGGGGCTGAAACCAACACCGGGGAGCTGTTTTTT. Residues: CASSKGAETNTGELFF.

The chain combines TRBV27 with TRBJ1-2, with D uncertain. This CDR3 comprises 11 residues. Per the germline V gene, CDR1 is MNHEY and CDR2 is SMNVEV (reference sequence). The ends were cut back, 6 bases at V and 7 bases at J, with 9 bases in the middle. As DNA, the CDR3 is TGTGCCAGCAGGGGAGTTGTTGGCTACACCTTC. This gives the protein CASRGVVGYTF.

The V and J genes are TRBV18 and TRBJ2-2; 12 nucleotides match TRBD2. CDR1 is KGHSH, CDR2 LQKENI, per germline. The V gene end was trimmed by 4 bases and the J gene end by 3 bases; junction bases not matched to a gene: 3. CDR3 length: 16 residues. The CDR3 protein is CASSQRLAGDTGELFF. The CDR3 DNA reads as TGTGCCAGCTCACAGAGACTAGCGGGAGACACCGGGGAGCTGTTTTTT.

The rearrangement links TRBV10-3 to TRBJ2-7, with 9 bases identical to TRBD2. The CDR3 has 16 amino acids. The junction had 10 bases not matched to a gene; V was cut back by 4 bases and J by 3 bases. Germline V gene sequence: CDR1 ENHRY, CDR2 SYGVKD. The CDR3 sequence: CAISVSGSGGLYEQYF. CDR3 bases: TGTGCCATCAGTGTTTCAGGGAGCGGGGGGCTCTACGAGCAGTACTTC.

The genes are TRBV24-1 and TRBJ2-2, with D unresolved. Looked up from germline, CDR1 is KGHDR and CDR2 is SFDVKD. V lost 5 bases to trimming and J lost 4 bases, with 7 bases between them. The CDR3 is 13 amino acids. DNA for the CDR3: TGTGCCACCAGTGTGATCGGCACCGGGGAGCTGTTTTTT. It yields the protein CATSVIGTGELFF.

The V and J genes are TRBV2 and TRBJ1-2; D ambiguous. The CDR3 is 14 amino acids. CDR1 is SNHLY, CDR2 FYNNEI, per germline. V lost 1 base to trimming and J lost 2 bases, with 8 bases between them. The chain's CDR3 is CASSEDSQNYGYTF. In nucleotides, the CDR3 is TGTGCCAGCAGTGAAGACTCTCAAAACTATGGCTACACCTTC.

J is TRBJ2-7 and V is TRBV27; D is possibly TRBD2 (6 bases). V was trimmed by 6 bases and J by 3 bases, leaving 21 bases between them. This CDR3 is 16 amino acids long. Germline loops: CDR1 MNHEY, CDR2 SMNVEV (reference sequence). CDR3 coding DNA: TGTGCCAGCAGCACCCCCCCAGGGCGGGGTAACTACGAGCAGTACTTC. As protein: CASSTPPGRGNYEQYF.

This chain connects TRBV5-5 to TRBJ1-2, with 9 nucleotides matching TRBD1. In germline, CDR1 is SGHKS, CDR2 YYEKEE (reference sequence). The CDR3 is 14 amino acids. The V segment lost 3 bases and the J segment 5 bases; nucleotides outside the gene matches: 5. The DNA for the CDR3 is TGTGCCAGCAGCTCCGGGACAGGGCCTTATGGCTACACCTTC. This gives the protein CASSSGTGPYGYTF.

As to this clone: This specimen includes other DNA sequences encoding the same CDR3. This chain connects TRBV18 to TRBJ1-5; tentatively, D is TRBD1 (5 bases). From germline, CDR1 is KGHSH and CDR2 LQKENI. V lost 3 bases, J lost 4 bases, and 10 bases lay in between. The CDR3 is 14 residues long. CDR3 coding DNA: TGTGCCAGCTCACCGGGGCAGCCTAATCAGCCCCAGCATTTT. Its protein is CASSPGQPNQPQHF.

This chain connects TRBV2 to TRBJ1-5; D unresolved. The V end was cut by 4 bases, the J end by 6 bases, with 4 bases between. Germline assignment: CDR1 SNHLY and CDR2 FYNNEI. The CDR3 runs 11 residues. Written as DNA, the CDR3 is TGTGCCAGCAGTGGCGGTCAGCCCCAGCATTTT. It is translated as CASSGGQPQHF.

The V gene is TRBV5-1, the J gene TRBJ2-1; TRBD1 matches 7 bases. CDR3 length: 14 residues. J lost 5 bases, V lost 2 bases, and 4 bases had no gene match. Germline V gene lookup returns CDR1 SGHRS and CDR2 YFSETQ. This CDR3 reads CASSFGTANNEQFF. For the CDR3, the DNA is TGCGCCAGCAGCTTCGGGACAGCGAACAATGAGCAGTTCTTC.

J is TRBJ1-2 and V is TRBV24-1; D perhaps matches TRBD1 (5 bases). Germline V gene sequence: CDR1 KGHDR, CDR2 SFDVKD. Trimming stripped 3 bases from V and 8 bases from J, with 18 bases between. This CDR3 comprises 15 residues. The CDR3 region is CATSDEGGATGGYTF. CDR3 sequence (DNA): TGTGCCACCAGTGATGAGGGCGGGGCAACGGGGGGCTACACCTTC.

This clone is a singleton in its sample. The chain couples TRBV10-3 to TRBJ1-1; no clear D gene. The CDR3 consists of 16 residues. V lost 4 bases and J lost 5, with 20 bases in between. CDR1 ENHRY and CDR2 SYGVKD come from the germline V gene. The CDR3 coding sequence is TGTGCCATCAGTGCATTTGGTTTGGTAGGGAGGACTGAAGCTTTCTTT. Its translation is CAISAFGLVGRTEAFF.

The chain recombines TRBV24-1 with TRBJ1-2, with TRBD1 as a possible D gene (5 bases). The germline CDR1 and CDR2 sequences are KGHDR and SFDVKD. The ends were cut back, 5 bases at V and 8 bases at J, with 20 bases in the middle. This CDR3 has 15 amino acids. CDR3 residues: CATSAKGTATGGYTF. As DNA, the CDR3 is TGTGCCACCAGTGCAAAGGGGACTGCAACGGGCGGCTACACCTTC.

The J gene is TRBJ2-2, the V gene TRBV3-1 (or the pseudogene TRBV3-2); weak D call: TRBD1 (6 bases). Germline V gene lookup returns CDR1 LGHDT and CDR2 YNNKEL (reference sequence). This CDR3 has 15 amino acids. Trimming removed 7 bases at V and 2 bases at J, with 14 bases between. As DNA, the CDR3 is TGTGCCAGCACCTGGGGGCCTCACAACACCGGGGAGCTGTTTTTT. It encodes CASTWGPHNTGELFF.

The rearrangement links TRBV25-1 to TRBJ1-2; TRBD1 matches at 12 bases. The CDR3 extends over 14 amino acids. Germline V lookup: CDR1 MGHDK, CDR2 SYGVNS. V trimming: 4 bases; J trimming: 8 bases; junction bases outside the gene matches: 5. CDR3 sequence (DNA): TGTGCCAGCAGTGTATCCGGGACAGGGGGCGGCTACACCTTC. Translation gives CASSVSGTGGGYTF.

This chain joins TRBV18 and TRBJ2-1; maybe TRBD2 (6 bases). The CDR3 loop spans 14 amino acids. Trimming removed 3 bases at V and 7 bases at J, with 13 bases between. CDR1 and CDR2 from the germline V gene are KGHSH and LQKENI. The chain's CDR3 is CASSPSAGGNEQFF. The CDR3, as DNA: TGTGCCAGCTCACCCTCAGCGGGCGGGAATGAGCAGTTCTTC.

J is TRBJ1-5 and V is TRBV28; no definite D call. CDR1 is MDHEN, CDR2 SYDVKM, per germline. The CDR3 totals 14 residues. Deletions cut 1 base from V and 4 bases from J, with 8 bases between. The CDR3: CASSLSLLNQPQHF. The CDR3 nucleotides read TGTGCCAGCAGTTTATCCCTACTTAATCAGCCCCAGCATTTT.

The rearrangement uses TRBV7-2 and TRBJ1-4; D remains unclear. Germline CDR1 SGHTA, CDR2 FQGNSA. Deletions cut 5 bases from V and 0 bases from J, with 7 bases between. CDR3 length: 14 residues. The CDR3 region is CASSPSATNEKLFF. For the CDR3, the DNA is TGTGCCAGCAGCCCCTCCGCAACTAATGAAAAACTGTTTTTT.

This chain links TRBV4-1 with TRBJ2-5; possible D gene TRBD2, 6 bases. Trimming cost V 2 bases and J 5 bases, with 21 bases left between them. Germline V gene data show CDR1 as MGHRA and CDR2 as YSYEKL. This CDR3 comprises 17 residues. CDR3 coding DNA: TGCGCCAGCAGCCAACCTGGAGCAGGATCAGGGAGGGAGACCCAGTACTTC. It specifies CASSQPGAGSGRETQYF.

Only one count was recorded for this clone. CDR3 residues: CASSILLKDRRYNEQFF. CDR3 sequence (DNA): TGTGCCAGTAGTATACTCCTCAAGGATCGGAGGTACAATGAGCAGTTCTTC. The chain joins TRBV19 to TRBJ2-1; maybe TRBD2 (5 bases). CDR3 length: 17 residues. Looked up from germline, CDR1 is LNHDA and CDR2 is SQIVND (reference sequence). The ends were cut back, 2 bases at V and 4 bases at J, with 18 bases in the middle.

The J gene is TRBJ1-6, the V gene TRBV6-2 or TRBV6-3, with a possible D match to TRBD1 (5 bases). The CDR3 sequence is 19 residues long. V gave up 2 bases and J gave up 0 bases, with 17 bases separating them. The germline V gene has CDR1 MNHEY and CDR2 SVGEGT. DNA of the CDR3: TGTGCCAGCAGTTACCCGAGAGGGACTGTGAGCTCCTATAATTCACCCCTCCACTTT. Its protein is CASSYPRGTVSSYNSPLHF.

The chain combines TRBV7-9 with TRBJ2-2; 10 positions agree with TRBD2. Germline V CDR1 and CDR2: SEHNR, FQNEAQ (reference sequence). V trimming: 5 bases; J trimming: 2 bases; junction bases outside the gene matches: 14. CDR3 size: 19 residues. As DNA, the CDR3 is TGTGCCAGCAGCCGTAGCGGGAGGCCCGTGGGGGCCAACACCGGGGAGCTGTTTTTT. Its protein product is CASSRSGRPVGANTGELFF. Together with reference TRBV7-9 and TRBJ2-2, the CDR3 gives the full variable domain: DTGVSQNPRHKITKRGQNVTFRCDPISEHNRLYWYRQTLGQGPEFLTYFQNEAQLEKSRLLSDRFSAERPKGSFSTLEIQRTEQGDSAMYLCASSRSGRPVGANTGELFFGEGSRLTVL.

The chain joins TRBV18 to TRBJ2-2; 8 bases match TRBD2. The CDR3 has 14 residues. Germline V gene sequence: CDR1 KGHSH, CDR2 LQKENI. J was trimmed by 3 bases and V by 6 bases; bases with no gene match: 3. CDR3 bases: TGTGCCAGCTCCGGGGGGGCGTACACCGGGGAGCTGTTTTTT. It codes for CASSGGAYTGELFF. Drawing the rest from reference TRBV18 and TRBJ2-2, the complete variable domain is NAGVMQNPRHLVRRRGQEARLRCSPMKGHSHVYWYRQLPEEGLKFMVYLQKENIIDESGMPKERFSAEFPKEGPSILRIQQVVRGDSAAYFCASSGGAYTGELFFGEGSRLTVL.

In its sample, this clone was seen once. V gene TRBV12-3 or TRBV12-4 combines with J gene TRBJ1-6, with unresolved D. CDR3 size: 13 residues. The germline V and J ends were trimmed by 3 bases and 7 bases, with 7 bases remaining between them. CDR3 sequence reads: CASSFVENSPLHF. In DNA, the CDR3 is TGTGCCAGCAGTTTTGTGGAGAATTCACCCCTCCACTTT.

The gene calls are TRBV21-1 and TRBJ1-1; TRBD1 is taken as the D call from the table, unchecked against the DNA. TRBV21-1 is labeled a pseudogene. The CDR3 loop spans 19 amino acids. CDR3 amino acids: CASSTPPEGTGPRGTEAFF. The CDR3 nucleotides read TGTGCCAGCAGCACCCCGCCAGAGGGAACAGGGCCGAGGGGCACTGAAGCTTTCTTT.

The chain joins TRBV7-9 to TRBJ2-4; TRBD2 aligns across 11 bases. Unmatched junction bases numbered 9, after V lost 5 bases and J lost 0 bases. The CDR3 totals 18 residues. Per germline, CDR1 SEHNR and CDR2 FQNEAQ (reference sequence). CDR3: CASSAAPGLAVAKNIQYF. Here the CDR3 DNA reads TGTGCCAGCAGCGCAGCGCCGGGACTAGCGGTAGCCAAAAACATTCAGTACTTC.

The chain uses TRBV5-8 and TRBJ2-5; no reliable D call. Germline V lookup: CDR1 SGHTS, CDR2 YDEGEE. V was trimmed by 2 bases and J by 3 bases, leaving 11 bases between them. The CDR3 has 14 residues. The CDR3 DNA is TGTGCCAGCAGCTTTTTATCCCGTAAAGAGACCCAGTACTTC. It specifies CASSFLSRKETQYF.

CDR3 coding DNA: TGTGCCAGCAGCTTAGCCGGGACTAGCGTATCCTACGAGCAGTACTTC. Amino acids: CASSLAGTSVSYEQYF. V is TRBV7-2 and J is TRBJ2-7; 10 bases map to TRBD2. The CDR3 sequence is 16 residues long. Per germline, CDR1 SGHTA and CDR2 FQGNSA. J was trimmed by 1 base and V by 0 bases; bases with no gene match: 3.